Presented here are 19 T cell receptor beta chains from one specimen sequenced in a study of blood T cell repertoires in COVID-19. Assay used: immunoSEQ multiplex PCR; TCRdb lists only in-frame clones, some missing. This sample yields about 250,000 clones, of which around 86% are seen a single time; approximately 1.7% belongs to the top ten. Sample: PBMCs or T cells enriched from blood (not recorded which). These receptors were collected from a man aged 35-49 years who had recovered from COVID-19.

This clone is a singleton in its sample. The rearrangement uses TRBV5-1 and TRBJ2-5, with 7 bases that match TRBD2. CDR1 is SGHRS and CDR2 is YFSETQ in the germline V gene. The CDR3 has 13 residues. Trimming removed 2 bases from V and 7 bases from J; junction bases left unmatched: 5. The CDR3 loop is CASSFGLEGTQYF. In DNA form, the CDR3 reads TGCGCCAGCAGCTTCGGACTAGAAGGGACCCAGTACTTC.

This clone was seen just once. The chain links TRBV3-1 (or the pseudogene TRBV3-2) to TRBJ1-5; D remains unclear. V was shortened by 0 bases and J by 5 bases, with 5 bases between the two germline ends. The CDR3 extends over 13 amino acids. Germline V gene sequence: CDR1 LGHDT, CDR2 YNNKEL (reference sequence). CDR3 loop: CASSQDRDQPQHF. CDR3 coding DNA: TGTGCCAGCAGCCAAGATCGTGATCAGCCCCAGCATTTT.

The gene calls are TRBV10-3 and TRBJ1-1; D perhaps matches TRBD1 (5 bases). Trimming shortened V by 10 bases and J by 4 bases, and 19 bases separated the two germline ends. The CDR3 contains 14 residues. Germline assignment: CDR1 ENHRY and CDR2 SYGVKD. The CDR3 region is CASNLGGVFTEAFF. The CDR3 DNA follows: TGTGCCAGTAACTTGGGGGGGGTATTCACTGAAGCTTTCTTT.

This chain links TRBV19 with TRBJ1-5; D unclear. CDR3 length: 13 amino acids. Germline loops: CDR1 LNHDA, CDR2 SQIVND (reference sequence). V was clipped by 1 base and J by 5 bases, with 6 bases between them. CDR3 residues: CASSIAYDQPQHF. The CDR3 DNA follows: TGTGCCAGTAGTATAGCCTATGATCAGCCCCAGCATTTT.

The CDR3 protein is CAWSGGVEGANGYTF. DNA for the CDR3: TGTGCCTGGAGTGGGGGGGTGGAGGGGGCTAATGGCTACACCTTC. The gene calls are TRBV30 and TRBJ1-2, with 7 bases matching TRBD1. Germline CDR1 GTSNPN, CDR2 SVGIG (reference sequence). This CDR3 region has 15 residues. The ends lost 1 base at V and 6 bases at J; junction bases unmatched: 11.

The chain has TRBV4-2 and TRBJ1-5; weak D call: TRBD1 (6 bases). The CDR3 has 15 amino acids. The germline V gene encodes CDR1 LGHNA and CDR2 YNFKEQ. The V gene lost 4 bases and the J gene lost 1 base, with 11 bases spanning the gap. The CDR3 here is CASSRGPGSNQPQHF. DNA of the CDR3: TGTGCCAGCAGCCGGGGGCCAGGGAGCAATCAGCCCCAGCATTTT.

This rearrangement joins TRBV28 to TRBJ2-1, with 8 bases lining up with TRBD2. Germline CDR1 reads MDHEN; CDR2 reads SYDVKM. V lost 4 bases, J lost 7 bases, and 6 bases stayed unmatched. CDR3 size: 14 residues. CDR3 nucleotides: TGTGCCAGCAGTTCGGGGGGGAGTCTGAATGAGCAGTTCTTC. Residues: CASSSGGSLNEQFF.

The chain couples TRBV27 to TRBJ2-7; 9 nucleotides agree with TRBD1. CDR1 is MNHEY, CDR2 SMNVEV, per germline (reference sequence). V lost 4 bases, J lost 4 bases, and 8 bases stayed unmatched. This CDR3 comprises 15 residues. CDR3 region: CASSWATGTGYEQYF. The CDR3 nucleotides read TGTGCCAGCAGTTGGGCCACCGGGACAGGGTACGAGCAGTACTTC.

The sample holds one count of this clone. The sample contains more than one DNA sequence encoding this CDR3. The V call is TRBV5-1, the J call TRBJ1-1, with a possible D match to TRBD1 (5 bases). V lost 2 bases and J lost 2, with 10 bases in between. This CDR3 is 14 amino acids long. CDR1 SGHRS and CDR2 YFSETQ come from the germline V gene. In DNA, the CDR3 is TGCGCCAGCAGCTTAGGCAGGGCAAACACTGAAGCTTTCTTT. Its protein product is CASSLGRANTEAFF.

This chain uses TRBV19 with TRBJ1-6; tentative D call: TRBD1 (5 bases). Germline loops: CDR1 LNHDA, CDR2 SQIVND (reference sequence). The CDR3 has 16 residues. The V end lost 0 bases, the J end lost 4 bases, and 10 bases lay between the germline ends. The CDR3 DNA reads TGTGCCAGTAGTATAGATCACGACAGTTATAATTCACCCCTCCACTTT. Protein: CASSIDHDSYNSPLHF.

V is TRBV6-5 and J is TRBJ1-4; D possibly corresponds to TRBD1 (6 bases). The V gene lost 7 bases and the J gene lost 1 base, with 13 bases spanning the gap. This CDR3 spans 15 amino acids. CDR1 MNHEY and CDR2 SVGAGI come from the germline V gene. The CDR3 DNA follows: TGTGCCAGCATGCAGGGACACCTAACTAATGAAAAACTGTTTTTT. Protein product: CASMQGHLTNEKLFF.

At least ten counts were recorded for this clone. The chain recombines TRBV28 with TRBJ2-7; 7 bases line up with TRBD2. This CDR3 comprises 15 residues. J gave up 7 bases and V 3 bases, and 12 bases lay outside the gene matches. Germline V gene lookup returns CDR1 MDHEN and CDR2 SYDVKM. The CDR3 region is CASSLRREGRWEQYF. The CDR3 bases are TGTGCCAGCAGTTTGCGGAGGGAGGGCCGCTGGGAGCAGTACTTC.

V is TRBV30 and J is TRBJ2-5, with TRBD2 as a possible D gene (5 bases). Trimming removed 3 bases at V and 1 base at J, with 9 bases between. In germline, CDR1 is GTSNPN, CDR2 SVGIG (reference sequence). The CDR3 has 13 residues. The CDR3 protein is CAWSLDSQETQYF. CDR3 sequence (DNA): TGTGCCTGGAGCCTGGACTCCCAAGAGACCCAGTACTTC.

V usage is TRBV28 and J usage is TRBJ2-3; tentatively, D is TRBD2 (5 bases). Trimming took 8 bases from V and 6 from J, leaving 18 bases between them. CDR3 length equals 14 residues. Germline-derived CDR1 and CDR2 are MDHEN and SYDVKM. CDR3 nucleotides: TGTGCCAGCCGTACCATGAGGGATCGGGATACGCAGTATTTT. Translating it yields CASRTMRDRDTQYF.

This chain uses TRBV3-1 (or the pseudogene TRBV3-2) with TRBJ1-1; 7 positions agree with TRBD1. Germline V lookup: CDR1 LGHDT, CDR2 YNNKEL (reference sequence). This CDR3 is 17 amino acids long. V lost 6 bases and J lost 2; bases outside the gene matches: 15. For the CDR3, the DNA is TGTGCCAGCAGGAATCTGAGGCAGGGGGATGGAAACACTGAAGCTTTCTTT. Protein sequence: CASRNLRQGDGNTEAFF.

The chain couples TRBV19 to TRBJ2-3; D unclear. CDR1 and CDR2 (germline): LNHDA, SQIVND (reference sequence). The CDR3 is 14 amino acids. V lost 1 base to trimming and J lost 9 bases, with 14 bases between them. The CDR3 loop is CASSIGDSSKTQYF. CDR3 DNA sequence: TGTGCCAGTAGTATAGGAGACTCCTCTAAGACGCAGTATTTT.

This clone came up once. The chain links TRBV6-5 to TRBJ2-1; maybe TRBD2 (6 bases). Germline V gives CDR1 MNHEY, CDR2 SVGAGI. This CDR3 is 12 amino acids long. The germline V and J ends were trimmed by 0 bases and 12 bases, with 9 bases remaining between them. The CDR3 bases are TGTGCCAGCAGTTACTCAATTAGCGGGCAGTTCTTC. Its translation is CASSYSISGQFF.

The V and J genes are TRBV19 and TRBJ1-5; D remains ambiguous. The germline V gene has CDR1 LNHDA and CDR2 SQIVND (reference sequence). Trimming stripped 6 bases from V and 6 bases from J, with 18 bases between. This CDR3 is 15 amino acids long. CDR3 region: CASRDLLREGQPQHF. The CDR3 DNA is TGTGCCAGTAGAGACCTGCTGCGGGAGGGTCAGCCCCAGCATTTT.

V is TRBV5-1 and J is TRBJ2-7; 12 bases are a match to TRBD2. After removal of 4 bases from V and 0 bases from J, the junction contained 5 bases not matched to a gene. There are 16 residues in the CDR3. Germline-derived CDR1 and CDR2 are SGHRS and YFSETQ. CDR3 region: CASSGASGGASYEQYF. The CDR3 DNA reads as TGCGCCAGCAGCGGGGCTAGCGGGGGGGCCTCCTACGAGCAGTACTTC.